The 23 T cell receptor beta chains given below trace back to one sample, sequenced in a study of cytomegalovirus exposure and HLA in healthy donors. Primers: 60 Vbeta forward and 13 Jbeta reverse. Assay: immunoSEQ multiplex PCR; the TCRdb copy retains only in-frame clones and omits some. The table has 150,000 to 200,000 clones, about four fifths seen once. Sequencing was done on a sample of PBMCs. Receptors were obtained from a woman aged 50 to 60 in good health and CMV-seronegative.

This chain connects TRBV5-4 to TRBJ2-1; TRBD2 matches 10 bases. Germline V CDR1 and CDR2: SGHNT, YYREEE (reference sequence). V shed 2 bases and J 7 bases; nucleotides not matched to a gene: 9. The CDR3 sequence is 16 residues long. For the CDR3, the DNA is TGTGCCAGCAGCTTTACTAGCGGGACTTCTGCAAATGAGCAGTTCTTC. It translates to CASSFTSGTSANEQFF.

V usage is TRBV6-6 and J usage is TRBJ1-5, with 10 bases that match TRBD1. CDR3 length: 14 residues. Germline assignment: CDR1 MNHNY and CDR2 SVGAGI (reference sequence). V was clipped by 6 bases and J by 7 bases; unmatched bases: 6. The CDR3 loop is CASSMTGGRQPQHF. CDR3 bases: TGTGCCAGCAGCATGACAGGGGGCAGGCAGCCCCAGCATTTT.

J is TRBJ1-1 and V is TRBV21-1. TRBV21-1 is deemed a pseudogene. CDR3 size: 15 residues. The CDR3 reads CASSKKSPRSTEAFF. The CDR3, as DNA: TGTGCCAGCAGCAAAAAATCCCCAAGGAGCACTGAAGCTTTCTTT.

This clone was observed once. The rearrangement uses TRBV27 and TRBJ2-1; 7 bases are a match to TRBD2. This CDR3 has 17 amino acids. Germline lookup yields CDR1 MNHEY and CDR2 SMNVEV (reference sequence). With V trimmed by 4 bases and J by 3 bases, 12 bases remained unmatched. CDR3 sequence reads: CASSSSPQGLSYNEQFF. Written as DNA, the CDR3 is TGTGCCAGCAGTTCCTCACCTCAGGGACTAAGCTACAATGAGCAGTTCTTC.

This sequence joins TRBV28 and TRBJ2-7; tentatively, D is TRBD2 (5 bases). The CDR3 runs to 14 residues. V lost 3 bases, J lost 1 base, and 10 bases lay in between. Germline CDR1 and CDR2: MDHEN and SYDVKM. This chain's CDR3 is CASSFPGKSYEQYF. For the CDR3, the DNA is TGTGCCAGCAGTTTCCCCGGGAAGTCCTACGAGCAGTACTTC.

The chain links TRBV6-1 to TRBJ2-7, with D perhaps matching TRBD1 (6 bases). The germline gives CDR1 MNHNS, CDR2 SASEGT. V was cut by 5 bases and J by 2 bases, with 13 bases left in between. This CDR3 has 14 amino acids. As DNA, the CDR3 is TGTGCCAGCAGTCGACACGGACAGCCCTACGAGCAGTACTTC. This sequence encodes CASSRHGQPYEQYF.

The J gene is TRBJ2-5, the V gene TRBV7-9; 8 nucleotides agree with TRBD1. TRBJ2-7 matches the DNA end more closely, so the J call is doubtful. The CDR3 sequence is 16 residues long. The germline V gene encodes CDR1 SEHNR and CDR2 FQNEAQ (reference sequence). The CDR3 nucleotides read TGTGCCAGCAGCTCCCGTGCGACAGGGGTCTCTTCCGAGCAGTACTTC. Its protein is CASSSRATGVSSEQYF.

The rearrangement uses TRBV7-9 and TRBJ2-3; maybe TRBD1 (6 bases). V dropped 3 bases and J dropped 6 bases, with 7 bases sitting between them. The CDR3 spans 12 residues. The germline gives CDR1 SEHNR, CDR2 FQNEAQ (reference sequence). CDR3 nucleotide sequence: TGTGCCAGCAGCTTTAGGGGGGATACGCAGTATTTT. It translates to CASSFRGDTQYF.

V usage is TRBV6-5 and J usage is TRBJ1-5; 7 positions match TRBD1. The CDR3 is made up of 12 amino acids. Germline V lookup: CDR1 MNHEY, CDR2 SVGAGI. V dropped 6 bases and J dropped 4; count of bases not matched to a gene: 0. The CDR3 loop reads CASRTGNQPQHF. CDR3 nucleotide sequence: TGTGCCAGCAGGACAGGGAATCAGCCCCAGCATTTT.

This rearrangement joins TRBV2 to TRBJ1-1; 8 bases line up with TRBD1. In germline, CDR1 is SNHLY, CDR2 FYNNEI. J was trimmed by 0 bases and V by 7 bases; bases with no gene match: 10. The CDR3 loop spans 16 amino acids. DNA of the CDR3: TGTGCCAGCAAGGCTCAGGGGGCGCCGATGAACACTGAAGCTTTCTTT. Translating it yields CASKAQGAPMNTEAFF.

This clone showed up just once. CDR3 residues: CASSPNRDRHEKLFF. CDR3 DNA sequence: TGCGCCAGCAGCCCCAACAGGGACAGGCATGAAAAACTGTTTTTT. The rearrangement uses TRBV5-1 and TRBJ1-4; 8 bases are a match to TRBD1. V gave up 4 bases and J gave up 6 bases; unmatched junction bases: 8. Germline V gives CDR1 SGHRS, CDR2 YFSETQ. The CDR3 covers 15 residues. The entire variable domain, with the rest obtained from reference TRBV5-1 and TRBJ1-4, is as follows: KAGVTQTPRYLIKTRGQQVTLSCSPISGHRSVSWYQQTPGQGLQFLFEYFSETQRNKGNFPGRFSGRQFSNSRSEMNVSTLELGDSALYLCASSPNRDRHEKLFFGSGTQLSVL.

The chain carries TRBV28 and TRBJ1-1; a possible D gene is TRBD1 (5 bases). CDR3 length equals 13 residues. The ends were cut back, 5 bases at V and 5 bases at J, with 12 bases in the middle. The germline V gene has CDR1 MDHEN and CDR2 SYDVKM. The CDR3 is CASSLDSLTEAFF. CDR3 in DNA: TGTGCCAGCAGTCTCGACAGTCTGACTGAAGCTTTCTTT.

The chain uses TRBV2 and TRBJ2-1, with 9 bases identical to TRBD2. The germline CDR1 and CDR2 sequences are SNHLY and FYNNEI. With V trimmed by 7 bases and J by 4 bases, 8 bases remained unmatched. The CDR3 covers 15 residues. This CDR3 is CASTETTSGYNEQFF. The CDR3 DNA is TGTGCCAGCACCGAAACGACTAGCGGTTACAATGAGCAGTTCTTC.

The chain combines TRBV7-2 with TRBJ2-7, with D perhaps matching TRBD1 (6 bases). The CDR3 totals 16 residues. Between the trimmed V and J ends, which lost 5 bases and 1 base, there was a span of 18 bases. Germline V gene sequence: CDR1 SGHTA, CDR2 FQGNSA. CDR3: CASSPGTLRGSYEQYF. CDR3 nucleotide sequence: TGTGCCAGCAGCCCTGGGACACTGAGGGGATCCTACGAGCAGTACTTC.

This chain connects TRBV19 to TRBJ1-5; a weak D match, TRBD1 (5 bases). Germline loops: CDR1 LNHDA, CDR2 SQIVND (reference sequence). The CDR3 has 16 amino acids. V lost 5 bases, J lost 3 bases, and 17 bases lay in between. CDR3 sequence: CASSLVRQTFNQPQHF. In nucleotides, the CDR3 is TGTGCCAGTAGTTTGGTTCGACAGACTTTCAATCAGCCCCAGCATTTT. Drawing the rest from reference TRBV19 and TRBJ1-5, the complete variable domain is DGGITQSPKYLFRKEGQNVTLSCEQNLNHDAMYWYRQDPGQGLRLIYYSQIVNDFQKGDIAEGYSVSREKKESFPLTVTSAQKNPTAFYLCASSLVRQTFNQPQHFGDGTRLSIL.

V gene TRBV19 combines with J gene TRBJ2-2; 7 positions agree with TRBD1. There are 14 residues in the CDR3. Germline V gene lookup returns CDR1 LNHDA and CDR2 SQIVND (reference sequence). V shed 10 bases, J shed 3 bases, and the junction held 8 bases outside the gene matches. CDR3 in DNA: TGTGCCATTAGACAGGGCCCTCACACCGGGGAGCTGTTTTTT. Encoded protein: CAIRQGPHTGELFF.

This clone was seen only a few times. This chain joins TRBV27 and TRBJ2-7; 9 nucleotides agree with TRBD2. This CDR3 is built from 15 residues. V dropped 9 bases and J dropped 10; count of bases not matched to a gene: 19. Per the germline V gene, CDR1 is MNHEY and CDR2 is SMNVEV (reference sequence). CDR3 in DNA: TGTGCCAGTTGGCCGACGGCCGGACTAGCGAGCCCCCAGTACTTC. Translated: CASWPTAGLASPQYF.

This chain joins TRBV6-5 and TRBJ1-2; 9 nucleotides match TRBD1. Losses at the gene ends were 7 bases for V and 8 bases for J; bases not matched to a gene: 14. Per the germline V gene, CDR1 is MNHEY and CDR2 is SVGAGI. The CDR3 runs 15 residues. This CDR3 reads CASTLALGQGGGYTF. Here the CDR3 DNA reads TGTGCCAGCACCTTAGCTTTGGGACAGGGTGGCGGCTACACCTTC.

The rearrangement links TRBV5-1 to TRBJ2-5; D might be TRBD1 (6 bases). Per the germline V gene, CDR1 is SGHRS and CDR2 is YFSETQ. Trimming removed 1 base from V and 6 bases from J, with 22 bases in between. The CDR3 spans 17 residues. CDR3 nucleotide sequence: TGCGCCAGCAGCTTGTACTCGGACAGTCCCCCGGGGAAGACCCAGTACTTC. Translated, it gives CASSLYSDSPPGKTQYF. Filled out from reference TRBV5-1 and TRBJ2-5, the complete variable domain reads KAGVTQTPRYLIKTRGQQVTLSCSPISGHRSVSWYQQTPGQGLQFLFEYFSETQRNKGNFPGRFSGRQFSNSRSEMNVSTLELGDSALYLCASSLYSDSPPGKTQYFGPGTRLLVL.

As DNA, the CDR3 is TGTGCCAGCTCACCACAGGGGGCGAGCTATGGCTACACCTTC. It codes for CASSPQGASYGYTF. V and J are TRBV18 and TRBJ1-2, with 7 bases identical to TRBD1. Unmatched junction bases numbered 3, after V lost 1 base and J lost 4 bases. The CDR3 loop spans 14 amino acids. Looked up from germline, CDR1 is KGHSH and CDR2 is LQKENI. Variable domain in full (rest from reference TRBV18 and TRBJ1-2): NAGVMQNPRHLVRRRGQEARLRCSPMKGHSHVYWYRQLPEEGLKFMVYLQKENIIDESGMPKERFSAEFPKEGPSILRIQQVVRGDSAAYFCASSPQGASYGYTFGSGTRLTVV.

In the case of this clone: One junction end does not reproduce the germline sequence, and a read error may be involved. The V gene is TRBV7-9, the J gene TRBJ1-2, with D tentatively TRBD1 (5 bases). The CDR3 is made up of 15 amino acids. From germline, CDR1 is SEHNR and CDR2 FQNEAQ (reference sequence). CDR3 sequence: CSSSLAGARVYGYTF. For the CDR3, the DNA is TGTTCCAGCAGCTTAGCGGGTGCCAGGGTCTATGGCTACACCTTC.

The chain couples TRBV6-6 to TRBJ2-1; D might be TRBD2 (6 bases). The V and J ends lost 7 bases and 8 bases respectively, with 15 bases between them. The CDR3 loop spans 13 amino acids. Per the germline V gene, CDR1 is MNHNY and CDR2 is SVGAGI (reference sequence). CDR3 coding DNA: TGTGCCAGCACCGGAGGGTCCGGAGATGAGCAGTTCTTC. Translating it yields CASTGGSGDEQFF.

CDR3 DNA: TGTGCCAGCAGCTTAACGGGGTCCGGGGAGCTGTTTTTT. Its translation: CASSLTGSGELFF. This chain connects TRBV11-3 to TRBJ2-2, with D maybe TRBD2 (5 bases). There are 13 residues in the CDR3. The germline V and J ends were trimmed by 2 bases and 6 bases, with 7 bases remaining between them. Germline V CDR1 and CDR2: SGHNT, YENEEA.